The next 19 T cell receptor beta chains were all read from a single sample in a study of blood T cells in healthy people across ages. Combining a sample-barcoded 5' primer with a J-beta primer mix, a second PCR ran for roughly 7 to 11 cycles. From the 5' RACE reads, TCRdb called clonotypes with MiXCR, one entry per CDR3 protein. The top ten clones hold around 18% of a sample with about 1 million distinct CDR3 sequences, more than 35% of them seen once. Material for sequencing was blood. The receptors were sampled from a woman between 55 and 75 years old in good health.

The chain joins TRBV7-2 to TRBJ2-7, with D uncertain. The CDR3 has 14 residues. V was trimmed by 1 base and J by 5 bases, leaving 12 bases between them. Germline CDR1 SGHTA, CDR2 FQGNSA. Written as DNA, the CDR3 is TGTGCCAGCAGCTTAGAGTTGGTTAATCACGAGCAGTACTTC. Translation: CASSLELVNHEQYF.

This clonotype showed up just a few times. The chain uses TRBV6-2 or TRBV6-3 and TRBJ1-2; 8 bases match TRBD1. The CDR3 consists of 14 residues. V shed 4 bases, J shed 4 bases, and the junction held 5 bases outside the gene matches. Per the germline V gene, CDR1 is MNHEY and CDR2 is SVGEGT. CDR3 nucleotides: TGTGCCAGCAGTTCCAGGACAGGGCGCTATGGCTACACCTTC. It encodes CASSSRTGRYGYTF.

This rearrangement joins TRBV5-1 to TRBJ2-1, with D perhaps matching TRBD2 (6 bases). With 0 bases removed from V and 10 bases from J, the gap between germline ends came to 17 bases. This CDR3 region has 15 residues. The germline CDR1 and CDR2 sequences are SGHRS and YFSETQ. This CDR3 is CASSLVGLPGGEQFF. The DNA of the CDR3 is TGCGCCAGCAGCTTGGTAGGACTACCTGGCGGGGAGCAGTTCTTC.

The J gene is TRBJ1-5, the V gene TRBV3-1; perhaps TRBD1 as D (5 bases). V was pared by 0 bases and J by 5 bases, with 14 bases between. The CDR3 covers 16 residues. Germline CDR1 LGHDT, CDR2 YNNKEL (reference sequence). The CDR3 nucleotides read TGTGCCAGCAGCCAAGATTGGGGCGCCGGCGATCAGCCCCAGCATTTT. This encodes CASSQDWGAGDQPQHF.

In this sample, this clonotype turned up many times. This chain links TRBV10-3 with TRBJ2-7, with 12 nucleotides matching TRBD1. Trimming at V came to 6 bases and at J to 3 bases, leaving 3 bases not matched to a gene. The CDR3 loop spans 14 amino acids. CDR1 is ENHRY, CDR2 SYGVKD, per germline. For the CDR3, the DNA is TGTGCCATCAGGGGACAGGGGGCTATCTACGAGCAGTACTTC. This gives the protein CAIRGQGAIYEQYF.

The rearrangement links TRBV18 to TRBJ2-3; TRBD2 matches 11 bases. V lost 4 bases and J lost 4; bases outside the gene matches: 4. This CDR3 is built from 15 residues. Germline V gives CDR1 KGHSH, CDR2 LQKENI. CDR3 bases: TGTGCCAGCTCACTAGCGGGAGGGGCCGCAGATACGCAGTATTTT. This gives the protein CASSLAGGAADTQYF. The complete variable domain, with remaining parts taken from reference TRBV18 and TRBJ2-3, reads NAGVMQNPRHLVRRRGQEARLRCSPMKGHSHVYWYRQLPEEGLKFMVYLQKENIIDESGMPKERFSAEFPKEGPSILRIQQVVRGDSAAYFCASSLAGGAADTQYFGPGTRLTVL.

The CDR3 nucleotides read TGTGCCAGCAGTGTCAACCCTAGCGGGAGAATTGAGCAGTTCTTC. The encoded protein is CASSVNPSGRIEQFF. The chain combines TRBV6-1 with TRBJ2-1; 10 bases match TRBD2. This CDR3 is built from 15 residues. Germline assignment: CDR1 MNHNS and CDR2 SASEGT. V trimming: 4 bases; J trimming: 9 bases; junction bases outside the gene matches: 9.

V and J are TRBV12-3 or TRBV12-4 and TRBJ1-1; 7 nucleotides match TRBD1. The CDR3 is made up of 14 amino acids. V was clipped by 5 bases and J by 5 bases; unmatched bases: 8. Written as DNA, the CDR3 is TGTGCCAGCAGTCTGACAGGGATGAGAACTGAAGCTTTCTTT. Translation: CASSLTGMRTEAFF.

The chain couples TRBV30 to TRBJ1-2; D uncertain. CDR1 GTSNPN and CDR2 SVGIG come from the germline V gene (reference sequence). This CDR3 comprises 13 residues. Trimming pared 4 bases from V and 5 bases from J, leaving 14 bases between. CDR3 sequence reads: CAWNLGPNYGYTF. CDR3 coding DNA: TGTGCCTGGAACCTTGGCCCCAATTATGGCTACACCTTC.

V and J are TRBV11-2 and TRBJ1-6; 9 bases fit TRBD1. In germline, CDR1 is SGHAT, CDR2 FQNNGV. This CDR3 has 15 residues. J was trimmed by 7 bases and V by 5 bases; bases with no gene match: 6. The CDR3 nucleotides read TGTGCCAGCAGCCCAAACACAGGGGGCAATTCACCCCTCCACTTT. Translation: CASSPNTGGNSPLHF.

The rearrangement uses TRBV12-3 or TRBV12-4 and TRBJ2-1; 7 bases are shared with TRBD1. The CDR3 is made up of 13 amino acids. After removal of 6 bases from V and 4 bases from J, the junction contained 3 bases not matched to a gene. The CDR3 bases are TGTGCCAGCAGGGTACAGGGGTACAATGAGCAGTTCTTC. Translated, it gives CASRVQGYNEQFF.

The V and J genes are TRBV2 and TRBJ2-2; no clear D gene. V lost 6 bases and J 4 bases, leaving 12 bases between the germline ends. This CDR3 is built from 14 residues. The germline CDR1 and CDR2 sequences are SNHLY and FYNNEI. Here the CDR3 reads CASRGLVATGELFF. Written as DNA, the CDR3 is TGTGCCAGCAGAGGGCTAGTGGCCACCGGGGAGCTGTTTTTT.

This chain uses TRBV5-1 with TRBJ2-5, with D possibly TRBD2 on 6 matching bases. V lost 0 bases and J lost 4, with 13 bases in between. This CDR3 is built from 15 residues. Germline CDR1 reads SGHRS; CDR2 reads YFSETQ. For the CDR3, the DNA is TGCGCCAGCAGCTTGGCTCCTAGCGAAGGAGAGACCCAGTACTTC. It is translated as CASSLAPSEGETQYF.

The chain has TRBV29-1 and TRBJ2-2; 7 nucleotides line up with TRBD2. The CDR3 extends over 12 amino acids. Germline CDR1 SQVTM, CDR2 ANQGSEA. J gave up 6 bases and V 4 bases, and 2 bases lay outside the gene matches. The CDR3 nucleotides are TGCAGCGTTGCGGGGGGAGCCGGGGAGCTGTTTTTT. Residues: CSVAGGAGELFF.

The V gene is TRBV20-1, the J gene TRBJ2-7, with D perhaps matching TRBD1 or TRBD2 (5 bases each). The CDR3 loop spans 15 amino acids. The V gene's germline CDR1 is DFQATT and CDR2 SNEGSKA (reference sequence). The V and J ends lost 5 bases and 7 bases respectively, with 24 bases between them. The CDR3 protein is CSAPTASPGQSEQYF. The DNA for the CDR3 is TGCAGTGCTCCAACCGCTTCCCCGGGGCAATCTGAGCAGTACTTC.

The V call is TRBV2, the J call TRBJ2-7; D unresolved. Germline V gene lookup returns CDR1 SNHLY and CDR2 FYNNEI. The CDR3 loop spans 10 amino acids. V was cut by 2 bases and J by 10 bases, with 6 bases left in between. CDR3 in amino acids: CASSETIQYF. The CDR3 DNA reads TGTGCCAGCAGTGAAACGATCCAGTACTTC.

The table lists this clonotype with a few counts. This sequence joins TRBV24-1 and TRBJ2-1, with unresolved D. Germline CDR1 KGHDR, CDR2 SFDVKD. Trimming left V 5 bases short and J 2 bases short, with 6 bases between. This CDR3 contains 13 residues. CDR3 region: CATSVGAYNEQFF. The DNA of the CDR3 is TGTGCCACCAGTGTTGGAGCCTACAATGAGCAGTTCTTC.

This clonotype was seen many times. V and J are TRBV29-1 and TRBJ2-7; the match to TRBD1 covers 7 bases. V lost 3 bases to trimming and J lost 0 bases; unmatched junction nucleotides: 5. Germline lookup yields CDR1 SQVTM and CDR2 ANQGSEA. The CDR3 runs 14 residues. The CDR3 DNA reads as TGCAGCGTTGAGACGGGACAGCTCTCCTACGAGCAGTACTTC. Its protein is CSVETGQLSYEQYF.

This clonotype appeared a few times. V gene TRBV20-1 combines with J gene TRBJ2-3; tentative D call: TRBD1 (5 bases). V was clipped by 5 bases and J by 1 base, with 13 bases between them. The CDR3 spans 14 residues. CDR1 and CDR2 from the germline V gene are DFQATT and SNEGSKA (reference sequence). The CDR3 here is CSAFSRGGTDTQYF. The CDR3 DNA is TGCAGTGCTTTCAGTAGGGGTGGCACAGATACGCAGTATTTT.